A few counts support the clone carrying this T cell receptor beta chain. Its antigen is undetermined. This specimen comes from a study of blood T cells in healthy people across ages. Per the germline V gene, CDR1 is SGHRS and CDR2 is YFSETQ. With V trimmed by 2 bases and J by 2 bases, 9 bases remained unmatched. The CDR3 loop spans 16 amino acids. Study-level results: Roughly linear age-related decline in beta diversity appeared, significant by age 40. Total diversity from one million sequenced T cells was likely underestimated.

All donors came from Russia, were Caucasian and healthy, and spanned ages about 6 to 100. PCR was performed a second time for about 6 to 12 cycles using a sample-barcoded 5' primer and a J-beta primer mix. TCRdb used MiXCR to reprocess the 5' RACE reads, holding one entry per CDR3 protein. The sample holds 650,000 to 950,000 distinct CDR3 sequences, more than 40% seen once. The sequence came from a man in his sixties in good health. Material for sequencing was blood. This chain links TRBV5-1 with TRBJ2-5, with TRBD1 matching 7 bases. The chain's CDR3 is CASSFGRRGFQETQYF. The CDR3 coding sequence is TGCGCCAGCAGCTTTGGACGCAGGGGGTTTCAAGAGACCCAGTACTTC.